A single sample is the source of the 11 T cell receptor beta chains below, sequenced in a study of CD8+CD57+ T cells in acquired aplastic anemia. Both TCR beta VDJ combination and CDR3 sequence profiling were carried out. Genomic DNA was the template for this profiling. TCRdb ran MiXCR on the reads and lists one entry per CDR3 protein. The table lists hundreds of thousands of distinct CDR3 sequences, around 60% of them singletons. The specimen sequenced was sorted CD4+, CD8+, or CD8+CD57+ T cells (not recorded which) from PBMCs. These receptor sequences come from a human donor with severe aplastic anemia or a healthy control (not recorded which).

This clonotype has just a few counts. This may be a read error: a much more frequent sequence differs by one nucleotide. This chain joins TRBV5-6 and TRBJ2-7; 9 bases map to TRBD2. The CDR3 runs to 15 residues. Germline values: CDR1 SGHDT, CDR2 YYEEEE. This CDR3 reads CASSLYLAGFYDQYF. CDR3 DNA sequence: TGTGCCAGCAGCTTGTATCTAGCGGGGTTCTACGATCAGTACTTC.

The chain is built from TRBV9 and TRBJ1-1; D gene ambiguous. Germline V gene lookup returns CDR1 SGDLS and CDR2 YYNGEE. The length of the CDR3 is 12 residues. V was trimmed by 4 bases and J by 10 bases, leaving 14 bases between them. For the CDR3, the DNA is TGTGCCAGCAGCCCCCACGAGGTAGTAGCTTTCTTT. Its protein product is CASSPHEVVAFF.

The chain recombines TRBV20-1 with TRBJ1-5; 7 bases are a match to TRBD1. This CDR3 region has 16 residues. Trimming at V came to 1 base and at J to 5 bases, leaving 11 bases not matched to a gene. Looked up from germline, CDR1 is DFQATT and CDR2 is SNEGSKA (reference sequence). The CDR3 nucleotides read TGCAGTGCTAGAGCCCGGGGAGACAGGGAGCATCAGCCCCAGCATTTT. It yields the protein CSARARGDREHQPQHF.

This clonotype was counted ten times or more. This chain's CDR3 is CASSPLQGGELFF. The DNA of the CDR3 is TGTGCCAGCAGCCCACTACAGGGAGGGGAGCTGTTTTTT. V and J are TRBV12-3 or TRBV12-4 and TRBJ2-2; D might be TRBD1 (6 bases). The germline V and J ends were trimmed by 6 bases and 8 bases, with 13 bases remaining between them. The CDR3 contains 13 residues.

The chain uses TRBV10-3 and TRBJ1-2; D is undetermined. The CDR3 totals 13 residues. With 7 bases removed from V and 12 bases from J, the gap between germline ends came to 21 bases. Germline loops: CDR1 ENHRY, CDR2 SYGVKD. The CDR3 is CAITSGKSSGNTF. CDR3 sequence (DNA): TGTGCCATCACCTCCGGGAAGAGCTCTGGAAACACCTTC.

V usage is TRBV24-1 and J usage is TRBJ2-3, with 12 bases aligning to TRBD2. This CDR3 comprises 17 residues. Looked up from germline, CDR1 is KGHDR and CDR2 is SFDVKD. The J segment lost 8 bases and the V segment lost 3 bases, leaving 11 bases of the junction unmatched. The CDR3 DNA sequence: TGTGCCACCAGTGATCTAGCGGGAGGGGAGGGGGACGGTACGCAGTATTTT. This gives the protein CATSDLAGGEGDGTQYF.

This clonotype was picked up many times. This chain joins TRBV18 and TRBJ2-4; D may match TRBD1 or TRBD2 (6 bases each). The CDR3 is 13 amino acids. Germline-derived CDR1 and CDR2 are KGHSH and LQKENI. The V end lost 3 bases, the J end lost 6 bases, and 9 bases lay between the germline ends. The CDR3 bases are TGTGCCAGCTCACCGACGGGGGCAAACATTCAGTACTTC. It encodes CASSPTGANIQYF.

This chain connects TRBV19 to TRBJ2-3; D could derive from TRBD1 or TRBD2 (5 bases each). V lost 3 bases to trimming and J lost 1 base, with 11 bases between them. The CDR3 is 15 residues long. Germline CDR1 and CDR2: LNHDA and SQIVND (reference sequence). Written as DNA, the CDR3 is TGTGCCAGTAGTATCGACGGGACGGGCACAGATACGCAGTATTTT. Amino acid sequence: CASSIDGTGTDTQYF. The whole variable domain, filled in from reference TRBV19 and TRBJ2-3, reads DGGITQSPKYLFRKEGQNVTLSCEQNLNHDAMYWYRQDPGQGLRLIYYSQIVNDFQKGDIAEGYSVSREKKESFPLTVTSAQKNPTAFYLCASSIDGTGTDTQYFGPGTRLTVL.

This clonotype has a count of ten or more. The rearrangement links TRBV7-8 to TRBJ2-7, with TRBD2 matching over 7 bases. The CDR3 has 15 amino acids. Germline CDR1 SGHVS, CDR2 FQNEAQ. With 5 bases clipped from V and 3 bases from J, the junction kept 10 bases outside the gene matches. CDR3 sequence (DNA): TGTGCCAGCAGCCCCCTAGCGGCTACCCTCTACGAGCAGTACTTC. This translates into CASSPLAATLYEQYF.

The chain links TRBV7-8 to TRBJ2-1; 8 positions match TRBD1. V dropped 4 bases and J dropped 1; count of bases not matched to a gene: 6. Germline V gene sequence: CDR1 SGHVS, CDR2 FQNEAQ. The CDR3 has 16 amino acids. CDR3: CASSSWGQASYNEQFF. CDR3 bases: TGTGCCAGCAGCTCGTGGGGACAGGCATCCTACAATGAGCAGTTCTTC.

The V gene is TRBV15, the J gene TRBJ2-3; D gene unclear. The CDR3 is 14 residues long. Germline V gene lookup returns CDR1 LNHNV and CDR2 YYDKDF (reference sequence). Between the trimmed V and J ends, which lost 6 bases and 0 bases, there was a span of 10 bases. CDR3 protein: CATSSAASTDTQYF. The CDR3, as DNA: TGTGCCACCAGTTCCGCCGCGAGCACAGATACGCAGTATTTT.